Included here is one T cell receptor (beta chain) sequence, with context. This CDR3 is built from 17 residues. The germline V gene has CDR1 LNHNV and CDR2 YYDKDF (reference sequence). V lost 3 bases and J 5 bases, leaving 19 bases between the germline ends. The data were taken from a study of cytomegalovirus exposure and HLA in healthy donors. Both 60 Vbeta primers and 13 Jbeta primers went into the PCR. Assay: immunoSEQ multiplex PCR; the TCRdb copy retains only in-frame clones and omits some. Of over 200,000 clones detected, approximately 90% appear once; the ten largest clones hold about 1%. Sequencing was done on a sample of PBMCs. The rearrangement joins TRBV15 to TRBJ2-2; tentative D call: TRBD2 (6 bases). The sequence was collected from a woman aged 18-30 years in good health and CMV-seronegative. CDR3 loop: CATSRGPGEMSTGELFF. CDR3 coding DNA: TGTGCCACCAGCAGGGGCCCGGGAGAGATGTCGACCGGGGAGCTGTTTTTT.